A selection of T cell receptor beta chains follows, all from one sample in a study of shared clonotypes between healthy human individuals. Repertoires were generated with immunoSEQ multiplex PCR, while TCRdb's copy carries only in-frame clones and drops some. The repertoire holds about 480,000 clones, with approximately 79% as singletons. The specimen was PBMCs. These receptors were collected from a woman aged 40 to 50 in good health. Some clones in this sample may be carry-over from other donors' samples. Both conserved end residues are part of each CDR3. Only part of the rows carry a size: once, few, many, or a class if the clone is expanded.

CDR3aa,j_gene,v_gene,abundance
CASSSGDPAYNEQFF,TRBJ2-1,TRBV27,-
CASSSGGTDYGYTF,TRBJ1-2,TRBV5-1,few
CATSRSLSGQETQYF,TRBJ2-5,TRBV15,-
CASSQDHSEQYF,-,TRBV4-2,once
CASSLGFEQYF,TRBJ2-7,TRBV28,-
CAISETESSYEQYF,-,TRBV10-3,once
CASSLNGLAGSYNEQFF,TRBJ2-1,TRBV11-2,-
CASSWDRGRRNTEAFF,TRBJ1-1,TRBV5-6,-
CAITGGSTDTQYF,TRBJ2-3,TRBV10-3,-
CASSKTSGSYNEQFF,TRBJ2-1,TRBV19,-
CASGRGNNEQFF,TRBJ2-1,TRBV5-1,-
CATSRAGEYNEQFF,TRBJ2-1,TRBV15,-
CASSSGQGNQPQHF,TRBJ1-5,TRBV27,-
CSARPTGGSGYTF,TRBJ1-2,TRBV29-1,-
CAISDATSSNQPQHF,TRBJ1-5,TRBV10-3,-
CASSPLLDSDGHF,TRBJ1-5,TRBV19,-
CASSFWWEGYTDTQYF,TRBJ2-3,TRBV27,-
CASSPGGGSSYEQYF,TRBJ2-7,TRBV5-1,-
CASSEGTGSVDTQYF,TRBJ2-3,TRBV6-1,-
CASSLESGVTEAFF,TRBJ1-1,TRBV7-9,-
CASSLEGTNYEQYF,TRBJ2-7,TRBV27,once
CASSALLTGGYEQYF,TRBJ2-7,TRBV2,-
CASSFGGLYNEQFF,TRBJ2-1,TRBV5-1,-
CASRPGTGSYSGELFF,TRBJ2-2,TRBV5-4,-
CASSQEGTGAWETQYF,TRBJ2-5,TRBV4-3,-
CASSIRWDSNQPQHF,TRBJ1-5,TRBV19,-
CASSHTGTDSMSGSRRTQYF,TRBJ2-3,TRBV28,once
CASSEAGAYEQYF,TRBJ2-7,TRBV2,once
CASGRTSGGELVQYF,TRBJ2-7,TRBV27,-
CASSVSSSGNQPQHF,TRBJ1-5,TRBV9,-
CAWSRAVSYEQYF,TRBJ2-7,TRBV30,-
CASSHVEAPYEQYF,TRBJ2-7,TRBV4-3,-
CASSWGVDWRTGELFF,TRBJ2-2,TRBV6-6,once
CASSPNAPGANVLTF,TRBJ2-6,TRBV18,-
CASSRRTGWNTEAFF,TRBJ1-1,TRBV11-2,-
CASRPGLADTQYF,TRBJ2-3,TRBV28,-
CASSISWGRREGQFF,TRBJ2-1,TRBV19,-
CASSLIQGSGNTIYF,TRBJ1-3,TRBV7-9,few
CSVREGNIQYF,TRBJ2-4,TRBV29-1,-
CASSPVGTEAFF,TRBJ1-1,TRBV5-1,few
CASSLAGESYEQYF,TRBJ2-7,TRBV5-1,-
CASSFLGGDAGELFF,TRBJ2-2,TRBV5-6,-
CASSLASNEQFF,TRBJ2-1,TRBV5-4,-